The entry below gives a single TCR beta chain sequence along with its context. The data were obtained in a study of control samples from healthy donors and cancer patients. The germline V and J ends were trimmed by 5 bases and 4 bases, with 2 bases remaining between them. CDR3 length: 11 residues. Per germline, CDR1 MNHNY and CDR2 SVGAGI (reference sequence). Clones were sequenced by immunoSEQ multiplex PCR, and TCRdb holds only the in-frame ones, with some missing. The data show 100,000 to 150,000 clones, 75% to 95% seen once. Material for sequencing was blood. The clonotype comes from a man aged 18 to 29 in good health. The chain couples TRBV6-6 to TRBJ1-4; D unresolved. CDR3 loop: CASSHNEKLFF. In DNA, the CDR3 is TGTGCCAGCAGTCATAATGAAAAACTGTTTTTT.